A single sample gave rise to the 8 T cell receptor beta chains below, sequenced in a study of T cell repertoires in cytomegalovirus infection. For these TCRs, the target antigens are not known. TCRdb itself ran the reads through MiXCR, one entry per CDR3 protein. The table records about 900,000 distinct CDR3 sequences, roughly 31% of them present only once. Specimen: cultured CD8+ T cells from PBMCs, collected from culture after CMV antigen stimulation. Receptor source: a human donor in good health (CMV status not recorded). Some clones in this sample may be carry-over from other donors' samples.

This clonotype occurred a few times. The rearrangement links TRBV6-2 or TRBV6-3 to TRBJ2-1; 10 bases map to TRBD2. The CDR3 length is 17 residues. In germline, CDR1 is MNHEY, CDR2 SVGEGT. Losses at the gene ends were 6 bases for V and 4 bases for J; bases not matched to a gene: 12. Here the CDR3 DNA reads TGTGCCAGCAGAATGACTACGAGCGGGGGGGAATACAATGAGCAGTTCTTC. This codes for CASRMTTSGGEYNEQFF.

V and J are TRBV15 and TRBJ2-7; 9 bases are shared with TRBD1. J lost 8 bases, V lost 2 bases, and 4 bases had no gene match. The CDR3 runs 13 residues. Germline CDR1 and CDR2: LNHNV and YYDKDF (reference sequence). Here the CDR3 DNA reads TGTGCCACCAGCAGAACGGGACAGGGACAGCAGTACGTC. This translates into CATSRTGQGQQYV.

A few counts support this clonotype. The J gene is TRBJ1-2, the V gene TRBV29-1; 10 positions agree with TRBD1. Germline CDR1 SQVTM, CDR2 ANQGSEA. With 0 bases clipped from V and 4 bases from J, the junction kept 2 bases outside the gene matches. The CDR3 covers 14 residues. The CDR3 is CSVEEDRGLYGYTF. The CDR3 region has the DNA TGCAGCGTTGAAGAAGACAGGGGGCTCTATGGCTACACCTTC.

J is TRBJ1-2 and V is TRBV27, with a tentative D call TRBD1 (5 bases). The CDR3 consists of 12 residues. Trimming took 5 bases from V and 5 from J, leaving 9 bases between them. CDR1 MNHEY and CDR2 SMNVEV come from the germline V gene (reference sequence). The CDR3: CASSHPGYGYTF. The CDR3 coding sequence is TGTGCCAGCAGTCACCCAGGGTATGGCTACACCTTC.

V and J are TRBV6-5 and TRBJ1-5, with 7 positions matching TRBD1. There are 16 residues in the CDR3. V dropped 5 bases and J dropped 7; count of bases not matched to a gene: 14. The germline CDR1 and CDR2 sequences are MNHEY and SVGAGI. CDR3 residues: CASSPRGQWESQPQHF. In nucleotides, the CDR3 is TGTGCCAGCAGTCCGAGGGGACAGTGGGAGAGCCAGCCCCAGCATTTT.

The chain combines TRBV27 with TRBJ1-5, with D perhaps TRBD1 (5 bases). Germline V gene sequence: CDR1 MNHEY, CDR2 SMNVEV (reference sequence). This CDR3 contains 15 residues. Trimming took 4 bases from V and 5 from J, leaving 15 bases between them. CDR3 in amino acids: CASSSGGGGDQPQHF. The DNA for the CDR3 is TGTGCCAGCAGTTCTGGGGGGGGTGGCGATCAGCCCCAGCATTTT.

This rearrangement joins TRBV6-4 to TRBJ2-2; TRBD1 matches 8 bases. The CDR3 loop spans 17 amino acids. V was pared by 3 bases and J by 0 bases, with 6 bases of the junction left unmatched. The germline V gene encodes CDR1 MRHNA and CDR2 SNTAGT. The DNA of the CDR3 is TGTGCCAGCAGTGAAGACAGGGGCGCTGCGAACACCGGGGAGCTGTTTTTT. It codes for CASSEDRGAANTGELFF.

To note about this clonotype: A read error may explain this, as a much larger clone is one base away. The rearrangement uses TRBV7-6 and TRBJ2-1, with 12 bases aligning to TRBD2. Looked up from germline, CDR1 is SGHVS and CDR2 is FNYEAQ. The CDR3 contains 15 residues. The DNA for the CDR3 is TGTGTCAGCAGCACTAGCGGGGGGACTTACAATGAGCAGTTCTTC. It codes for CVSSTSGGTYNEQFF.